Presented here are 3 T cell receptor beta chains from one specimen sequenced in a study of neurological immune-mediated disorders. TCRdb re-called the 5' RACE reads with MiXCR, one entry per CDR3 protein. The data hold under 85,000 distinct CDR3 sequences, with about 14% observed a single time. The sample consisted of PBMCs. These receptors were obtained from a woman aged 45-65 years in good health.

This clonotype was seen ten or more times. The CDR3 sequence: CASSPPTGREKLFF. CDR3 in DNA: TGTGCCAGCTCACCACCGACAGGGCGTGAAAAACTGTTTTTT. The chain combines TRBV18 with TRBJ1-4, with 7 bases identical to TRBD1. The CDR3 extends over 14 amino acids. Germline CDR1 and CDR2: KGHSH and LQKENI. The V gene end was trimmed by 0 bases and the J gene end by 7 bases; junction bases not matched to a gene: 2.

In its sample, this clonotype was seen many times. The genes are TRBV5-1 and TRBJ1-1; TRBD1 is a possible D gene (6 bases). The CDR3 has 12 amino acids. Germline values: CDR1 SGHRS, CDR2 YFSETQ. V lost 7 bases and J 4 bases, leaving 11 bases between the germline ends. In nucleotides, the CDR3 is TGCGCCAGCCGGGGACAAAGCACTGAAGCTTTCTTT. It encodes CASRGQSTEAFF. The full variable domain, its missing parts supplied by reference TRBV5-1 and TRBJ1-1, is KAGVTQTPRYLIKTRGQQVTLSCSPISGHRSVSWYQQTPGQGLQFLFEYFSETQRNKGNFPGRFSGRQFSNSRSEMNVSTLELGDSALYLCASRGQSTEAFFGQGTRLTVV.

This clonotype has a count of ten or more. The rearrangement uses TRBV2 and TRBJ1-5, with D uncertain. V was pared by 1 base and J by 0 bases, with 4 bases between. This CDR3 is built from 14 residues. Germline V gene lookup returns CDR1 SNHLY and CDR2 FYNNEI. CDR3 region: CASSEGPSNQPQHF. The DNA of the CDR3 is TGTGCCAGCAGTGAAGGGCCTAGCAATCAGCCCCAGCATTTT.